The 14 T cell receptor beta chains below all came from one sample that was sequenced in a study of blood T cells in healthy people across ages. The second PCR ran roughly 7 to 12 cycles with a sample-barcoded 5' primer and J-beta primers. MiXCR was run by TCRdb on the 5' RACE reads, yielding one entry per CDR3 protein. The sample lists 1.5 million to 2 million distinct CDR3 sequences; 35% to 50% were seen once. Material for sequencing was blood. Receptor source: a human donor in good health.

This clonotype has just a few counts. The chain is built from TRBV15 and TRBJ2-1; maybe TRBD1 (5 bases). The V and J ends lost 4 bases and 3 bases respectively, with 16 bases between them. The CDR3 covers 16 residues. Germline V lookup: CDR1 LNHNV, CDR2 YYDKDF (reference sequence). The CDR3 reads CATSTSTGDLYNEQFF. CDR3 nucleotide sequence: TGTGCCACCAGCACCAGTACAGGAGACCTCTACAATGAGCAGTTCTTC.

This clonotype has more than one count but fewer than ten. V and J are TRBV29-1 and TRBJ1-1, with D uncertain. The CDR3 length is 12 residues. From germline, CDR1 is SQVTM and CDR2 ANQGSEA. Trimming took 5 bases from V and 5 from J, leaving 12 bases between them. The CDR3 sequence: CSVLDLGTEAFF. CDR3 sequence (DNA): TGCAGCGTTCTTGACCTGGGTACTGAAGCTTTCTTT.

The CDR3 sequence is CASSQAKQYF. The DNA for the CDR3 is TGCGCCAGCAGCCAAGCCAAGCAGTACTTC. The V gene is TRBV4-3, the J gene TRBJ2-5; D unclear. In germline, CDR1 is LGHNA, CDR2 YSLEER. The CDR3 length is 10 residues. V lost 1 base and J lost 11, with 5 bases in between.

The chain couples TRBV20-1 to TRBJ1-1; unclear D gene. The CDR3 is 13 amino acids. Germline-derived CDR1 and CDR2 are DFQATT and SNEGSKA (reference sequence). V shed 6 bases and J shed 8 bases, with 19 bases lying between them. The CDR3 reads CSARPGSHIEAFF. The CDR3 DNA is TGCAGTGCCAGACCCGGGTCCCATATCGAAGCTTTCTTT.

This chain joins TRBV9 and TRBJ1-2, with D perhaps matching TRBD1 (6 bases). Between the trimmed V and J ends, which lost 3 bases and 8 bases, there was a span of 23 bases. Germline V gives CDR1 SGDLS, CDR2 YYNGEE. The CDR3 totals 16 residues. CDR3: CASSGSTDSPYMGYTF. The CDR3 coding sequence is TGTGCCAGCAGCGGATCCACGGACAGCCCCTATATGGGCTACACCTTC.

In DNA form, the CDR3 reads TGTGCCAGCAGTTTCGAACTAGCGGGGGTCGAGCAGTTCTTC. Translated: CASSFELAGVEQFF. The rearrangement uses TRBV12-3 or TRBV12-4 and TRBJ2-1; the match to TRBD2 covers 11 bases. The CDR3 length is 14 residues. The V and J ends lost 3 bases and 10 bases, in that order; junction bases with no gene match: 5.

V gene TRBV5-1 combines with J gene TRBJ2-3; 11 nucleotides match TRBD2. Germline V lookup: CDR1 SGHRS, CDR2 YFSETQ. Trimming took 1 base from V and 5 from J; bases not matched to a gene: 6. The CDR3 spans 16 residues. The CDR3 protein is CASSLTSGGFKDTQYF. Written as DNA, the CDR3 is TGCGCCAGCAGCTTGACTAGCGGGGGTTTCAAAGATACGCAGTATTTT.

The sample holds many counts of this clonotype. The chain joins TRBV15 to TRBJ2-3; D might be TRBD1 or TRBD2, each matching 5 bases. Per germline, CDR1 LNHNV and CDR2 YYDKDF (reference sequence). The CDR3 has 16 amino acids. Trimming removed 5 bases from V and 1 base from J, with 16 bases in between. CDR3 loop: CATSHRGPNRTDTQYF. The CDR3 DNA is TGTGCCACCAGCCACCGGGGCCCGAATCGCACAGATACGCAGTATTTT. The variable domain in full, completed from reference TRBV15 and TRBJ2-3, reads DAMVIQNPRYQVTQFGKPVTLSCSQTLNHNVMYWYQQKSSQAPKLLFHYYDKDFNNEADTPDNFQSRRPNTSFCFLDIRSPGLGDTAMYLCATSHRGPNRTDTQYFGPGTRLTVL.

This chain links TRBV3-1 with TRBJ2-1; TRBD1 aligns across 9 bases. Trimming removed 2 bases from V and 8 bases from J; junction bases left unmatched: 10. Germline V gives CDR1 LGHDT, CDR2 YNNKEL (reference sequence). The CDR3 has 16 amino acids. The CDR3 region is CASSQLGQGRGDEQFF. CDR3 nucleotides: TGTGCCAGCAGCCAATTGGGACAGGGTAGAGGTGATGAGCAGTTCTTC.

The V call is TRBV12-3 or TRBV12-4, the J call TRBJ2-1, with 11 bases identical to TRBD2. V dropped 5 bases and J dropped 9; count of bases not matched to a gene: 9. The CDR3 contains 15 residues. The chain's CDR3 is CASSRSGGAGREQFF. CDR3 DNA: TGTGCCAGCAGTCGTAGCGGGGGGGCCGGACGTGAGCAGTTCTTC.

The chain carries TRBV18 and TRBJ2-3, with a tentative D call TRBD2 (5 bases). V was cut by 3 bases and J by 5 bases, with 12 bases left in between. The CDR3 covers 14 residues. The germline gives CDR1 KGHSH, CDR2 LQKENI. In DNA form, the CDR3 reads TGTGCCAGCTCACCGGACTTGTACCAAGATACGCAGTATTTT. Residues: CASSPDLYQDTQYF.

The V and J genes are TRBV4-2 and TRBJ2-3; 15 bases align to TRBD2. The CDR3 spans 17 residues. With 3 bases clipped from V and 6 bases from J, the junction kept 7 bases outside the gene matches. Germline values: CDR1 LGHNA, CDR2 YNFKEQ. The CDR3 is CASSHPGTSGGSDTQYF. The CDR3 DNA reads TGTGCCAGCAGCCACCCTGGGACTAGCGGGGGGAGCGATACGCAGTATTTT.

The gene calls are TRBV7-2 and TRBJ1-2, with D perhaps TRBD1 (5 bases). The CDR3 runs 14 residues. V lost 5 bases and J 7 bases, leaving 17 bases between the germline ends. Germline values: CDR1 SGHTA, CDR2 FQGNSA. The CDR3 here is CASSAYGWGRGYTF. CDR3 in DNA: TGTGCCAGCAGCGCATATGGCTGGGGACGTGGCTACACCTTC.

The rearrangement uses TRBV3-1 and TRBJ2-5; 9 positions match TRBD1. The V gene end was trimmed by 5 bases and the J gene end by 4 bases; junction bases not matched to a gene: 8. CDR3 length: 15 residues. Looked up from germline, CDR1 is LGHDT and CDR2 is YNNKEL (reference sequence). The CDR3, as DNA: TGTGCCAGCAGCTCGGACAGGGGTGGTTTAGAGACCCAGTACTTC. Its translation is CASSSDRGGLETQYF.